These 32 T cell receptor beta chains were all obtained from the same sample, sequenced in a study of cytomegalovirus exposure and HLA in healthy donors. The PCR used 60 Vbeta and 13 Jbeta primers. Assay: immunoSEQ multiplex PCR; the TCRdb copy retains only in-frame clones and omits some. The sample yields roughly 130,000 clones, 70% to 80% seen once. The sequencing sample was made of PBMCs. The receptors derive from a man aged 18 to 35 in good health and CMV-seronegative.

The table lists this clone with a count of one. The chain has TRBV9 and TRBJ2-7, with 7 bases aligning to TRBD1. V lost 4 bases and J lost 2; bases outside the gene matches: 6. Per the germline V gene, CDR1 is SGDLS and CDR2 is YYNGEE. The CDR3 is made up of 14 amino acids. This chain's CDR3 is CASSPRDRAYEQYF. CDR3 DNA sequence: TGTGCCAGCAGCCCCCGGGACAGAGCCTACGAGCAGTACTTC.

J is TRBJ2-7 and V is TRBV18, with 8 bases fitting TRBD1. This CDR3 contains 16 residues. V trimming: 1 base; J trimming: 2 bases; junction bases outside the gene matches: 7. Germline V gives CDR1 KGHSH, CDR2 LQKENI. The CDR3 sequence is CASSPREDRDTYEQYV. The CDR3 DNA is TGTGCCAGCTCACCACGGGAGGACAGGGACACCTACGAGCAGTACGTC.

In regard to this clone: Other DNA sequences of this sample code for an identical CDR3. V is TRBV5-1 and J is TRBJ2-2; maybe TRBD1 (6 bases). CDR3 length: 15 residues. Germline V CDR1 and CDR2: SGHRS, YFSETQ. Deletions cut 4 bases from V and 5 bases from J, with 15 bases between. The CDR3 DNA sequence: TGCGCCAGCAGCCCCCCGACAGGCATGACCGGGGAGCTGTTTTTT. It translates to CASSPPTGMTGELFF.

This sequence joins TRBV27 and TRBJ2-7; 9 bases match TRBD1. The CDR3 spans 15 residues. V dropped 1 base and J dropped 6; count of bases not matched to a gene: 7. Germline CDR1 is MNHEY and CDR2 is SMNVEV (reference sequence). DNA of the CDR3: TGTGCCAGCAGTTTATACCCAGGACAGGGGAGCGAGCAGTACTTC. Amino acid sequence: CASSLYPGQGSEQYF.

This clone occurred once. The CDR3 protein is CASSVERRDTDTQYF. The DNA of the CDR3 is TGTGCCAGCAGCGTAGAGAGACGGGACACAGATACGCAGTATTTT. V is TRBV9 and J is TRBJ2-3; TRBD2 is a possible D gene (5 bases). The CDR3 extends over 15 amino acids. Germline CDR1 and CDR2: SGDLS and YYNGEE. Trimming left V 0 bases short and J 2 bases short, with 10 bases between.

The count of this clone is one. The chain carries TRBV27 and TRBJ2-1; D gene ambiguous. Looked up from germline, CDR1 is MNHEY and CDR2 is SMNVEV (reference sequence). This CDR3 contains 16 residues. V gave up 4 bases and J gave up 10 bases, with 23 bases separating them. The chain's CDR3 is CASSSDLRLSHHEQFF. CDR3 coding DNA: TGTGCCAGCAGTTCCGACTTGAGACTTAGTCACCACGAGCAGTTCTTC.

This clone has just a few counts. This chain connects TRBV4-3 to TRBJ2-7, with 8 nucleotides matching TRBD2. In germline, CDR1 is LGHNA, CDR2 YSLEER. V shed 1 base, J shed 2 bases, and the junction held 4 bases outside the gene matches. The CDR3 length is 15 residues. CDR3 loop: CASSQGAAGAYEQYF. The CDR3 DNA sequence: TGCGCCAGCAGCCAAGGGGCAGCGGGGGCCTACGAGCAGTACTTC.

Remarks on this clone: Other DNA sequences in this specimen translate into the identical CDR3. This rearrangement joins TRBV9 to TRBJ1-1; D is unresolved. Germline V gene lookup returns CDR1 SGDLS and CDR2 YYNGEE. Trimming removed 2 bases at V and 1 base at J, with 15 bases between. The CDR3 is 16 residues long. CDR3 region: CASSVAAGKKNTEAFF. In DNA, the CDR3 is TGTGCCAGCAGCGTGGCCGCCGGGAAGAAGAACACTGAAGCTTTCTTT.

The CDR3 loop is CSAPTSGKSPSSYNEQFF. CDR3 bases: TGCAGCGCACCGACTAGCGGGAAGTCCCCTAGCTCCTACAATGAGCAGTTCTTC. The chain is built from TRBV29-1 and TRBJ2-1, with 11 bases identical to TRBD2. With 7 bases clipped from V and 0 bases from J, the junction kept 14 bases outside the gene matches. Germline V gene lookup returns CDR1 SQVTM and CDR2 ANQGSEA. The CDR3 runs 18 residues.

The chain uses TRBV7-9 and TRBJ1-1; D possibly corresponds to TRBD1 (6 bases). The CDR3 has 15 amino acids. Per germline, CDR1 SEHNR and CDR2 FQNEAQ (reference sequence). The V gene lost 5 bases and the J gene lost 0 bases, with 13 bases spanning the gap. The chain's CDR3 is CASSQRGGVNTEAFF. CDR3 coding DNA: TGTGCCAGCAGCCAAAGGGGGGGGGTGAACACTGAAGCTTTCTTT. The whole variable domain, remainder taken from reference TRBV7-9 and TRBJ1-1, is DTGVSQNPRHKITKRGQNVTFRCDPISEHNRLYWYRQTLGQGPEFLTYFQNEAQLEKSRLLSDRFSAERPKGSFSTLEIQRTEQGDSAMYLCASSQRGGVNTEAFFGQGTRLTVV.

In this sample, this clone turned up once. The rearrangement uses TRBV23-1 and TRBJ1-5, with 8 bases aligning to TRBD1. TRBV23-1 is an open reading frame whose function is uncertain. This CDR3 contains 16 residues. V lost 7 bases and J lost 2; bases outside the gene matches: 10. CDR3 coding DNA: TGCGCCAGCAACCGACAGGGGCCCCCATGCAATCAGCCCCAGCATTTT. Protein: CASNRQGPPCNQPQHF.

The chain recombines TRBV30 with TRBJ1-2; D ambiguous. Trimming stripped 6 bases from V and 4 bases from J, with 12 bases between. The CDR3 runs 12 residues. Germline V gene lookup returns CDR1 GTSNPN and CDR2 SVGIG (reference sequence). CDR3 sequence reads: CACKRGPYGYTF. DNA for the CDR3: TGTGCCTGTAAGAGAGGCCCCTATGGCTACACCTTC.

This sequence joins TRBV9 and TRBJ1-6; tentative D call: TRBD1 (5 bases). V was trimmed by 5 bases and J by 10 bases, leaving 22 bases between them. Per the germline V gene, CDR1 is SGDLS and CDR2 is YYNGEE. CDR3 length equals 16 residues. The CDR3 is CASSPSAGWGVSPLHF. As DNA, the CDR3 is TGTGCCAGCAGTCCCAGCGCGGGCTGGGGGGTATCACCCCTCCACTTT.

The chain employs TRBV9 and TRBJ2-7; perhaps TRBD1 as D (6 bases). The CDR3 is made up of 16 amino acids. Germline CDR1 SGDLS, CDR2 YYNGEE. Trimming left V 6 bases short and J 2 bases short, with 21 bases between. The CDR3 DNA reads TGTGCCAGCAAAGCCCCGCAAGGACAGCCTGCCTACGAGCAGTACTTC. Translating it yields CASKAPQGQPAYEQYF. Variable domain in full (rest from reference TRBV9 and TRBJ2-7): DSGVTQTPKHLITATGQRVTLRCSPRSGDLSVYWYQQSLDQGLQFLIQYYNGEERAKGNILERFSAQQFPDLHSELNLSSLELGDSALYFCASKAPQGQPAYEQYFGPGTRLTVT.

This sequence joins TRBV29-1 and TRBJ2-3; 8 bases fit TRBD1. Germline V lookup: CDR1 SQVTM, CDR2 ANQGSEA. This CDR3 has 13 residues. V was pared by 7 bases and J by 5 bases, with 8 bases of the junction left unmatched. The CDR3 spells CSAWTGPGDTQYF. In DNA, the CDR3 is TGCAGCGCTTGGACAGGGCCGGGAGATACGCAGTATTTT.

V and J are TRBV7-3 and TRBJ2-1, with D possibly matching TRBD1 (5 bases). This CDR3 is built from 15 residues. CDR1 and CDR2 from the germline V gene are SGHTA and FQGTGA. Trimming left V 5 bases short and J 0 bases short, with 11 bases between. The CDR3 is CASSLGHISYNEQFF. In nucleotides, the CDR3 is TGTGCCAGCAGCCTAGGACATATCTCCTACAATGAGCAGTTCTTC. The entire variable domain, with the rest obtained from reference TRBV7-3 and TRBJ2-1, is as follows: GAGVSQTPSNKVTEKGKYVELRCDPISGHTALYWYRQSLGQGPEFLIYFQGTGAADDSGLPNDRFFAVRPEGSVSTLKIQRTERGDSAVYLCASSLGHISYNEQFFGPGTRLTVL.

The chain joins TRBV19 to TRBJ2-3, with a tentative D call TRBD1 (5 bases). Trimming shortened V by 4 bases and J by 1 base, and 15 bases separated the two germline ends. Germline V CDR1 and CDR2: LNHDA, SQIVND (reference sequence). The CDR3 covers 16 residues. This CDR3 is CASSTRQPAGTDTQYF. In DNA, the CDR3 is TGTGCCAGTAGTACAAGACAGCCTGCGGGCACAGATACGCAGTATTTT.

This sequence joins TRBV5-6 and TRBJ1-4; TRBD1 might be the D (5 bases). Germline V gene sequence: CDR1 SGHDT, CDR2 YYEEEE. V lost 4 bases, J lost 0 bases, and 13 bases lay in between. The CDR3 totals 16 residues. The CDR3 region is CASSPLPGATNEKLFF. CDR3 nucleotide sequence: TGTGCCAGCAGCCCCCTTCCGGGGGCAACTAATGAAAAACTGTTTTTT.

V and J are TRBV9 and TRBJ2-1; TRBD1 matches at 7 bases. Germline values: CDR1 SGDLS, CDR2 YYNGEE. The trim removed 4 bases at V and 2 bases at J, leaving 15 bases unmatched. The CDR3 has 18 residues. This CDR3 reads CASSKSGQATTTYNEQFF. The CDR3 DNA follows: TGTGCCAGCAGCAAATCAGGACAGGCCACCACAACCTACAATGAGCAGTTCTTC.

This clone was detected only a few times. V is TRBV5-6 and J is TRBJ1-6; no reliable D call. CDR1 and CDR2 (germline): SGHDT, YYEEEE. Trimming cost V 7 bases and J 13 bases, with 15 bases left between them. This CDR3 region has 12 residues. Here the CDR3 DNA reads TGTGCCAGCTGCCCAGTCGGAGGGCCCCTCCACTTT. This gives the protein CASCPVGGPLHF.

This chain uses TRBV28 with TRBJ2-5, with TRBD2 identical over 8 bases. The assigned J gene may be wrong: the sequence end matches TRBJ2-7 better. Germline CDR1 is MDHEN and CDR2 is SYDVKM. The CDR3 is made up of 14 amino acids. CDR3 sequence (DNA): TGTGCCACCCTCCCCAGCGGGAGTTCTCACGAGCAGTACTTC. It yields the protein CATLPSGSSHEQYF.

The gene calls are TRBV10-3 and TRBJ1-2; 9 positions match TRBD1. Germline V gene lookup returns CDR1 ENHRY and CDR2 SYGVKD. The CDR3 runs 14 residues. V was pared by 7 bases and J by 8 bases, with 11 bases of the junction left unmatched. The CDR3 here is CAINGQGTARGYTF. The DNA of the CDR3 is TGTGCCATCAACGGACAGGGGACGGCAAGAGGCTACACCTTC.

The chain employs TRBV10-3 and TRBJ2-3, with 10 bases that match TRBD2. The germline V gene encodes CDR1 ENHRY and CDR2 SYGVKD. The CDR3 contains 15 residues. V dropped 4 bases and J dropped 5; count of bases not matched to a gene: 6. The CDR3 loop reads CAISGSGRGKDTQYF. The CDR3 nucleotides read TGTGCCATCAGTGGAAGCGGGAGGGGTAAAGATACGCAGTATTTT.

The V gene is TRBV6-5, the J gene TRBJ1-5; no definite D call. The CDR3 is 15 amino acids. CDR1 is MNHEY, CDR2 SVGAGI, per germline. V was trimmed by 6 bases and J by 0 bases, leaving 12 bases between them. The CDR3 spells CASRKRGLSNQPQHF. The CDR3 bases are TGTGCCAGCAGAAAGAGAGGACTTAGCAATCAGCCCCAGCATTTT.

The chain recombines TRBV5-1 with TRBJ2-1; 8 positions match TRBD1. In germline, CDR1 is SGHRS, CDR2 YFSETQ. This CDR3 has 16 amino acids. Trimming removed 4 bases from V and 0 bases from J; junction bases left unmatched: 6. CDR3 residues: CASSLTGASSYNEQFF. The CDR3 nucleotides are TGCGCCAGCAGCCTGACAGGGGCAAGCTCCTACAATGAGCAGTTCTTC.

The chain couples TRBV4-1 to TRBJ2-7, with 8 bases fitting TRBD1. The V gene's germline CDR1 is MGHRA and CDR2 YSYEKL. Trimming at V came to 4 bases and at J to 2 bases, leaving 10 bases not matched to a gene. The CDR3 consists of 16 residues. CDR3 in amino acids: CASSPRGTGLTYEQYF. The DNA for the CDR3 is TGCGCCAGCAGCCCCCGAGGGACAGGACTAACCTACGAGCAGTACTTC.

V is TRBV6-1 and J is TRBJ2-7, with 8 bases matching TRBD1. The CDR3 covers 14 residues. The V segment lost 1 base and the J segment 3 bases; nucleotides outside the gene matches: 2. Germline-derived CDR1 and CDR2 are MNHNS and SASEGT. The CDR3 loop is CASSEGTGYYEQYF. The CDR3, as DNA: TGTGCCAGCAGTGAAGGGACAGGGTACTACGAGCAGTACTTC.

The V and J genes are TRBV6-1 and TRBJ2-1; 9 positions match TRBD2. The CDR3 has 15 residues. V shed 3 bases, J shed 4 bases, and the junction held 4 bases outside the gene matches. Germline CDR1 and CDR2: MNHNS and SASEGT. The chain's CDR3 is CASSDGGRAYNEQFF. The CDR3, as DNA: TGTGCCAGCAGTGACGGCGGGAGGGCTTACAATGAGCAGTTCTTC.

The chain combines TRBV7-9 with TRBJ1-2, with 12 bases fitting TRBD1. CDR1 and CDR2 from the germline V gene are SEHNR and FQNEAQ (reference sequence). The ends lost 2 bases at V and 4 bases at J; junction bases unmatched: 5. The CDR3 has 16 amino acids. In nucleotides, the CDR3 is TGTGCCAGCAGCTTAACGGGACAGGGGGCCAGCTATGGCTACACCTTC. Protein product: CASSLTGQGASYGYTF.

The gene calls are TRBV5-6 and TRBJ2-5; 8 bases agree with TRBD1. Germline V CDR1 and CDR2: SGHDT, YYEEEE. The CDR3 has 16 residues. Unmatched junction bases numbered 12, after V lost 1 base and J lost 7 bases. The CDR3: CASSLRTGSPMGTQYF. In nucleotides, the CDR3 is TGTGCCAGCAGCTTGCGGACAGGGTCGCCGATGGGGACCCAGTACTTC.

The rearrangement links TRBV6-5 to TRBJ1-1, with 11 bases identical to TRBD1. This CDR3 has 15 residues. Germline V lookup: CDR1 MNHEY, CDR2 SVGAGI. With V trimmed by 2 bases and J by 4 bases, 3 bases remained unmatched. The CDR3 protein is CASSYGGTGGTEAFF. DNA for the CDR3: TGTGCCAGCAGTTACGGGGGGACAGGGGGCACTGAAGCTTTCTTT.

This chain joins TRBV7-2 and TRBJ1-3; a possible D gene is TRBD1 (6 bases). The germline V gene has CDR1 SGHTA and CDR2 FQGNSA. The V gene lost 5 bases and the J gene lost 0 bases, with 8 bases spanning the gap. The CDR3 totals 14 residues. CDR3 sequence reads: CASSEQGSGNTIYF. The CDR3 DNA is TGTGCCAGCAGCGAACAGGGCTCTGGAAACACCATATATTTT.